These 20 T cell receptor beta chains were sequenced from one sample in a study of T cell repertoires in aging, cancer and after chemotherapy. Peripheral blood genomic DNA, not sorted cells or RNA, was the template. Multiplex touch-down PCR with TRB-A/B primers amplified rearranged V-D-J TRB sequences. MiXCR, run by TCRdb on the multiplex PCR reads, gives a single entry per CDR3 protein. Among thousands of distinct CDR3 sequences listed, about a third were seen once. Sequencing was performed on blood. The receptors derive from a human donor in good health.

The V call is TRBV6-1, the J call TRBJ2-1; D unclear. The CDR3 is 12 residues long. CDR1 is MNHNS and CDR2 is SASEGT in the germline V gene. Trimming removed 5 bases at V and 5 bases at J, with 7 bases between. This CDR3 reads CASSRADNEQFF. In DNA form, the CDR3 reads TGTGCCAGCAGTCGGGCTGACAATGAGCAGTTCTTC.

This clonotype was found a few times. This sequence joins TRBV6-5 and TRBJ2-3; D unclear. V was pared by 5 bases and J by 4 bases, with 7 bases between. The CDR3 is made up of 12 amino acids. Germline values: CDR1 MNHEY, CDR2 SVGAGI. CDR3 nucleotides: TGTGCCAGCAGTGAAAAGTCAGATACGCAGTATTTT. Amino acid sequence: CASSEKSDTQYF.

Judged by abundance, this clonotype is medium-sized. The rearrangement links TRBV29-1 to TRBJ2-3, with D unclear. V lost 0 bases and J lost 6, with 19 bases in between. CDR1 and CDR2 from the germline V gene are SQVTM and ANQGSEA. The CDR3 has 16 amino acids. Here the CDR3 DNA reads TGCAGCGTTGAAGATGAAATGACCGATCGTCTGGATACGCAGTATTTT. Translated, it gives CSVEDEMTDRLDTQYF.

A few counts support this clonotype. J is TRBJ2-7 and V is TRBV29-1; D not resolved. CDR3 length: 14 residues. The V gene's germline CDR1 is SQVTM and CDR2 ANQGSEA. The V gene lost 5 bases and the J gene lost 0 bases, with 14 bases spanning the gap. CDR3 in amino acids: CSVLPSMSSYEQYF. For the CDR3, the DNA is TGCAGCGTTCTGCCTTCGATGAGCTCCTACGAGCAGTACTTC.

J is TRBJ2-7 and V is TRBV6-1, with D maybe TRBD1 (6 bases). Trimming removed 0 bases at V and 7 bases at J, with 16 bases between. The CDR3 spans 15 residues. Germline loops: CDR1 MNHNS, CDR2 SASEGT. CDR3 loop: CASSEAKLPGDEQYF. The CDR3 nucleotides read TGTGCCAGCAGTGAAGCTAAGTTGCCAGGGGATGAGCAGTACTTC.

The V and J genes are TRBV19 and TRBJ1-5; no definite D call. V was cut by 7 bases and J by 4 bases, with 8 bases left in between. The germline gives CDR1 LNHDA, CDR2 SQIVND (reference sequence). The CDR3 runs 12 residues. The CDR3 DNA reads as TGTGCCAGTAATGGCGGGAATCAGCCCCAGCATTTT. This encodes CASNGGNQPQHF.

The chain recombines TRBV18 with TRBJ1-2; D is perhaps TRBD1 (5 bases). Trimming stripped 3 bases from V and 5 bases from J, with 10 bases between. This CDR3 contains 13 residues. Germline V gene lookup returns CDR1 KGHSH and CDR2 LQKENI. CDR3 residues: CASSPGTEYGYTF. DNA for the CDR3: TGTGCCAGCTCACCCGGGACCGAATATGGCTACACCTTC.

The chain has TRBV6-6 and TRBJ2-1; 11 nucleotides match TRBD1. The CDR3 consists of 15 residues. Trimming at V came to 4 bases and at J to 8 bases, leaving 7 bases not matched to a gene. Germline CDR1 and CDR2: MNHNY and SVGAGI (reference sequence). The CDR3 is CASSFGQGAFDEQFF. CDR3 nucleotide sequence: TGTGCCAGCAGTTTCGGACAGGGGGCCTTCGATGAGCAGTTCTTC.

The CDR3 DNA reads as TGTGCCAGCAGACCCCGGACTAGCGGGGGGTTCCAGTACTTC. It codes for CASRPRTSGGFQYF. The chain carries TRBV5-6 and TRBJ2-5; TRBD2 aligns across 14 bases. There are 14 residues in the CDR3. V lost 5 bases and J lost 10; bases outside the gene matches: 7. The germline V gene has CDR1 SGHDT and CDR2 YYEEEE.

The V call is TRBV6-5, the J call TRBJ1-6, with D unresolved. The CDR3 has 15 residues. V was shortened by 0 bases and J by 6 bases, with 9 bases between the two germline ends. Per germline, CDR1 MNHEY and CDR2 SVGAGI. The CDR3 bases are TGTGCCAGCAGTTACTCGAGGGAGTTTAATTCACCCCTCCACTTT. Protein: CASSYSREFNSPLHF.

CDR3 residues: CASSRQENTEAFF. The CDR3 DNA reads as TGTGCCAGCTCACGACAAGAGAACACTGAAGCTTTCTTT. This rearrangement joins TRBV18 to TRBJ1-1; D is unclear. V shed 4 bases and J shed 1 base, with 7 bases lying between them. The germline gives CDR1 KGHSH, CDR2 LQKENI. The CDR3 is 13 amino acids.

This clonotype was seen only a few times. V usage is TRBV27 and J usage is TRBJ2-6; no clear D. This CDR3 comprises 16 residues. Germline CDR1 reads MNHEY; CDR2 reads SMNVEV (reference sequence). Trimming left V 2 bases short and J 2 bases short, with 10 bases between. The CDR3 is CASSLIPGTGANVLTF. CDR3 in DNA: TGTGCCAGCAGTTTAATCCCTGGGACTGGGGCCAACGTCCTGACTTTC. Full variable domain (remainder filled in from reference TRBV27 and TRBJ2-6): EAQVTQNPRYLITVTGKKLTVTCSQNMNHEYMSWYRQDPGLGLRQIYYSMNVEVTDKGDVPEGYKVSRKEKRNFPLILESPSPNQTSLYFCASSLIPGTGANVLTFGAGSRLTVL.

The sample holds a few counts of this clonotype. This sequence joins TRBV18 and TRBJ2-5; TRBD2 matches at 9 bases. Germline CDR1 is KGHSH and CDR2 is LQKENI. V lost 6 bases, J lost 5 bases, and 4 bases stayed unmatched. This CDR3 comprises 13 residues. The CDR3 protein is CASSLAGRETQYF. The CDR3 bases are TGTGCCAGCTCGCTAGCGGGAAGGGAGACCCAGTACTTC. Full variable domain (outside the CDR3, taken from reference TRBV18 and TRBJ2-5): NAGVMQNPRHLVRRRGQEARLRCSPMKGHSHVYWYRQLPEEGLKFMVYLQKENIIDESGMPKERFSAEFPKEGPSILRIQQVVRGDSAAYFCASSLAGRETQYFGPGTRLLVL.

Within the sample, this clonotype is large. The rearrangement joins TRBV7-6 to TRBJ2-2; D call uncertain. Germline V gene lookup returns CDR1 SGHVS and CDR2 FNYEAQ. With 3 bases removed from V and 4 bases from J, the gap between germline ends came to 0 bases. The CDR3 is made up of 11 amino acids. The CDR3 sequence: CASSFTGELFF. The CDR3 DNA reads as TGTGCCAGCAGCTTCACCGGGGAGCTGTTTTTT.

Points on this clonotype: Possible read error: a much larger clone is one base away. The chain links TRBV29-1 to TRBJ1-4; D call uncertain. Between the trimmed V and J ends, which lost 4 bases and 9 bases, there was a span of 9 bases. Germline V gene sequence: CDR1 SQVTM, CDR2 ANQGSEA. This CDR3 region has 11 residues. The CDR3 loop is CSVGGPKKLFF. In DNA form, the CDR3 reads TGCAGCGTTGGAGGACCTAAAAAACTGTTTTTT.

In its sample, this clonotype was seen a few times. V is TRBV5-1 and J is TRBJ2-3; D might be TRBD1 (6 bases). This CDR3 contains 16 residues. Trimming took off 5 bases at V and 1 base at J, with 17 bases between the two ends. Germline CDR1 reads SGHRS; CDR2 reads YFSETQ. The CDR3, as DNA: TGCGCCAGCAGGTTCGGACAGTCCTTGGGCACAGATACGCAGTATTTT. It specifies CASRFGQSLGTDTQYF.

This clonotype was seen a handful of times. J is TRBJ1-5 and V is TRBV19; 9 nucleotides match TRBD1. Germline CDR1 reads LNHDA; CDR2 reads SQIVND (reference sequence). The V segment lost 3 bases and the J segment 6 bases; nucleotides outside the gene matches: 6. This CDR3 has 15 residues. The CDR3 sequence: CASSMSGTGSQPQHF. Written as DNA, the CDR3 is TGTGCCAGTAGTATGTCCGGGACAGGGAGTCAGCCCCAGCATTTT.

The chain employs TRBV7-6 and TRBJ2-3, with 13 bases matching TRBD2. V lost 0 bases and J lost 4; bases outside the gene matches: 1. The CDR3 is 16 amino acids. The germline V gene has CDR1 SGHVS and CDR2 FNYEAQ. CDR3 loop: CASSLAGTSGADTQYF. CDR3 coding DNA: TGTGCCAGCAGCTTAGCCGGGACTAGCGGGGCAGATACGCAGTATTTT.

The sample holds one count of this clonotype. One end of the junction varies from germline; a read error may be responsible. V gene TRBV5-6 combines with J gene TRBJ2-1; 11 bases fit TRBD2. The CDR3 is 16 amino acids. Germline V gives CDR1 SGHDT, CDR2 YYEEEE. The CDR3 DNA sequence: TGCGCCAGCAGCTTTTTAGCGGGAGGGCCCTCCAATGAGCAGTTCTTC. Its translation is CASSFLAGGPSNEQFF.

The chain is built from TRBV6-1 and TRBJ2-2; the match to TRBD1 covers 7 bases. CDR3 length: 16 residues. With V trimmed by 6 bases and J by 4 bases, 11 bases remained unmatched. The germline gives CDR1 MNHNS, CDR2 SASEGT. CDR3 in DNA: TGTGCCAGCAGCCTCCTTAGACAGGGACGCACCGGGGAGCTGTTTTTT. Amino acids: CASSLLRQGRTGELFF.